This record concerns one TCR beta chain sequence. Its target is not known. The data were obtained in a study of cytomegalovirus exposure and HLA in healthy donors. Points from the study as a whole: For TCR beta chains, V- and J-gene trimming was later linked to a missense DCLRE1C variant. Later analysis revealed greater clonal expansion in HLA-associated TCR beta chains than in equally common others. Later analysis showed TCR association rates varying by HLA locus, highest for DRB1 and lowest for HLA-C.

Healthy bone marrow donors made up the cohort. Vbeta (60) and Jbeta (13) primers were used in the PCR. Assay: immunoSEQ multiplex PCR; the TCRdb copy retains only in-frame clones and omits some. This table holds more than 150,000 clones, around 82% found once. Germline CDR1 SGHDN, CDR2 FVKESK. This CDR3 region has 14 residues. V lost 1 base to trimming and J lost 9 bases; unmatched junction nucleotides: 3. The chain employs TRBV14 and TRBJ1-6; 7 bases fit TRBD1. The sequencing sample was made of PBMCs. This TCR derives from a boy younger than 18 in good health and CMV-seronegative. CDR3 loop: CASSQVTGSSPLHF. The DNA for the CDR3 is TGTGCCAGCAGCCAAGTGACAGGGAGTTCACCCCTCCACTTT.